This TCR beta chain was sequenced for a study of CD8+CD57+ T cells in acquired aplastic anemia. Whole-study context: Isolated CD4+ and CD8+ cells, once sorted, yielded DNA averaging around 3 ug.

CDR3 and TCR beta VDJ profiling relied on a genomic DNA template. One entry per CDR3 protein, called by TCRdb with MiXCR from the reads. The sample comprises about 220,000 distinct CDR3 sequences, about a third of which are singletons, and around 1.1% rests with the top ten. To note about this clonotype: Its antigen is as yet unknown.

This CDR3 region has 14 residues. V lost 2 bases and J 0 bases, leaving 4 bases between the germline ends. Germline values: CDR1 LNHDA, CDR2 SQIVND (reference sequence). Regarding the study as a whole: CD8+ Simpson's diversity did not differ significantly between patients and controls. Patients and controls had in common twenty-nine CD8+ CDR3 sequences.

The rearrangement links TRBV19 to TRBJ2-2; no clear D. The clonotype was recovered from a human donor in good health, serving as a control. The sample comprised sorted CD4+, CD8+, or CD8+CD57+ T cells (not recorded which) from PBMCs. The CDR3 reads CASSINTNTGELFF. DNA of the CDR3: TGTGCCAGTAGTATAAACACGAACACCGGGGAGCTGTTTTTT.